The clone carrying this T cell receptor (beta chain) has ten or more counts. Its specificity is unknown. The sample belongs to a study of naive and memory T cell subsets. Study results and limitations: Potentially, T cell activation and differentiation skew this RNA-based measurement.

A UMI-containing oligonucleotide was joined by 3' ligation to the TCR cDNA template. Adult healthy volunteers gave 2.5 ml peripheral blood for whole-blood RNA. Input was roughly 1 to 1000 ng of DNase-treated total RNA without cell sorting. Four PCR rounds used nested alpha and beta constant region primers plus the SP2 primer. TCRdb re-analysed the 5' RACE reads in MiXCR, keeping a single row per CDR3 protein. Among around 48,000 distinct CDR3 sequences listed, over 3.5% were seen once. Germline V gene sequence: CDR1 MNHEY, CDR2 SVGAGI. Trimming removed 0 bases at V and 1 base at J, with 12 bases between. The CDR3 is made up of 16 amino acids.

This sequence originates from a female donor in good health. The chain is built from TRBV6-5 and TRBJ2-5; D perhaps matches TRBD1 (5 bases). As DNA, the CDR3 is TGTGCCAGCAGTTACTCGATCGGCAGGGTCCAAGAGACCCAGTACTTC. Translated: CASSYSIGRVQETQYF.